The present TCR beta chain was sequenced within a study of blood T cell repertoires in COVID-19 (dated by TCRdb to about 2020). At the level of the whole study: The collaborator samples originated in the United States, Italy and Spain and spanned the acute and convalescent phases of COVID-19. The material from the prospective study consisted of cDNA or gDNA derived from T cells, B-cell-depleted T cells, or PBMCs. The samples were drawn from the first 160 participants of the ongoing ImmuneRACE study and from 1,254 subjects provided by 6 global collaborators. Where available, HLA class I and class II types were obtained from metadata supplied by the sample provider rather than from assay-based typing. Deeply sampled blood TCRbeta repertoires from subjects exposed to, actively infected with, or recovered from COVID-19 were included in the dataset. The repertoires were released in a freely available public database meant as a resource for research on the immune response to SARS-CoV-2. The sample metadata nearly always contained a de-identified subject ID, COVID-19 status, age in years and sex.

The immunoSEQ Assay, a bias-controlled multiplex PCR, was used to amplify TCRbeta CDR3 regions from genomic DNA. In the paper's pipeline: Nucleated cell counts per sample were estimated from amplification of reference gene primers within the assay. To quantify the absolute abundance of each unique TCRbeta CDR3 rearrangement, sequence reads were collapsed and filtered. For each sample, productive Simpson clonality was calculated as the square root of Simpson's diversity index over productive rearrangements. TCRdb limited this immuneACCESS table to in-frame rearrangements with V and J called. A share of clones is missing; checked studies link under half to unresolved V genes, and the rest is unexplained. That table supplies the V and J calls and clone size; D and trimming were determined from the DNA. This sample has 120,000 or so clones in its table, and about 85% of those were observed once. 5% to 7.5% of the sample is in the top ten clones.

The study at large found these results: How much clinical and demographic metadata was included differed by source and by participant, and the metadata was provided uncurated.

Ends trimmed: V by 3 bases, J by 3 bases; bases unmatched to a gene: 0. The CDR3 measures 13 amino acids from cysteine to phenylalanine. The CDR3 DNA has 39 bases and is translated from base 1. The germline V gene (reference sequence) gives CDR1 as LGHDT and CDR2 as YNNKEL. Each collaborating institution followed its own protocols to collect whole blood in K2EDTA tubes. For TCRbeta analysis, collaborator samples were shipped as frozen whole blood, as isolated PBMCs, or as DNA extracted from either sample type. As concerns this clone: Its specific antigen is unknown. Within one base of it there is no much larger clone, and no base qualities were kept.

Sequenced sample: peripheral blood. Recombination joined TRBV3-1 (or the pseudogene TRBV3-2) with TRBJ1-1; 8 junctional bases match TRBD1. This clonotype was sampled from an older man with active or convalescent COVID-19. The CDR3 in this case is CASSQTGDTEAFF. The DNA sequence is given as TGTGCCAGCAGCCAGACAGGGGACACTGAAGCTTTCTTT.